This entry is about one TCR beta chain. Its specificity is unknown. TCRdb reprocessed the 5' RACE reads, keeping one entry per CDR3 protein, no DNA. The sample has around 100,000 distinct CDR3 sequences. This specimen comes from a study of monozygotic twins with inflammatory bowel disease. Study conclusions and caveats: Repertoire similarity did not separate concordant from discordant twins, possibly from limited power.

This CDR3 is 13 amino acids long. The germline V gene encodes CDR1 DFQATT and CDR2 SNEGSKA (reference sequence). Sequencing was performed on blood. This chain connects TRBV20-1 to TRBJ2-1; TCRdb returns TRBD2, unconfirmable since there is no DNA. The TCR comes from a human donor with ulcerative colitis or Crohn's disease, or a healthy co-twin of an affected twin (not recorded which). The CDR3 here is CSASSGGAGEQFF.